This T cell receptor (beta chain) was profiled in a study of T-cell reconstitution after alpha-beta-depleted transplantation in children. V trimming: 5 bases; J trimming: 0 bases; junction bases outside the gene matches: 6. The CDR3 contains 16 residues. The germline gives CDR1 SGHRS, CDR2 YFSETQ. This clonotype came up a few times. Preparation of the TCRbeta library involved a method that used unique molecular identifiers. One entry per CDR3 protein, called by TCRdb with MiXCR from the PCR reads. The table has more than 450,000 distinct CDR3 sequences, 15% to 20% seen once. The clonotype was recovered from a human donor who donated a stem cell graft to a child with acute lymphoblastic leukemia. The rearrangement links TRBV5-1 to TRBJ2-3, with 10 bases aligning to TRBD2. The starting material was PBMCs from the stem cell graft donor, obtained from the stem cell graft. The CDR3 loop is CASRWTSGGSTDTQYF. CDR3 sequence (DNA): TGCGCCAGCAGGTGGACTAGCGGAGGTAGCACAGATACGCAGTATTTT.